These 14 T cell receptor beta chains were all obtained from the same sample, sequenced in a study of technical replicates of blood from a few donors. Sequencing used immunoSEQ multiplex PCR; TCRdb keeps in-frame clones, though not all of them. Of about 70,000 clones in the sample, about 91% were seen once. The sample taken for sequencing was T cells isolated from PBMCs. These receptors all stem from a human donor in good health.

The V gene is TRBV2, the J gene TRBJ2-3; D is uncertain. CDR3 length: 10 residues. V dropped 6 bases and J dropped 7 bases, with 5 bases sitting between them. Germline V lookup: CDR1 SNHLY, CDR2 FYNNEI. The CDR3 DNA follows: TGTGCCAGCAGCTTAAATACGCAGTATTTT. Its protein is CASSLNTQYF.

The V call is TRBV18, the J call TRBJ2-7, with a weak D call TRBD2 (5 bases). This CDR3 has 13 amino acids. In germline, CDR1 is KGHSH, CDR2 LQKENI. V lost 3 bases and J lost 5, with 11 bases in between. The CDR3 bases are TGTGCCAGCTCACCCACCGCTAGCCACGAGCAGTACTTC. It is translated as CASSPTASHEQYF.

This clone was seen a handful of times. The chain links TRBV6-1 to TRBJ1-1; D not certain. Germline lookup yields CDR1 MNHNS and CDR2 SASEGT. The CDR3 runs 14 residues. Trimming shortened V by 5 bases and J by 0 bases, and 10 bases separated the two germline ends. CDR3 region: CASSLEFMNTEAFF. Written as DNA, the CDR3 is TGTGCCAGCAGTTTAGAGTTCATGAACACTGAAGCTTTCTTT.

The rearrangement uses TRBV11-3 and TRBJ2-1; 8 bases map to TRBD2. The ends lost 3 bases at V and 6 bases at J; junction bases unmatched: 7. CDR1 is SGHNT, CDR2 YENEEA, per germline. The length of the CDR3 is 15 residues. The CDR3 DNA is TGTGCCAGCAGCTTCTCGGGAGGGCCATTCAATGAGCAGTTCTTC. Its translation is CASSFSGGPFNEQFF.

This chain links TRBV11-3 with TRBJ1-5; 8 nucleotides agree with TRBD1. Germline CDR1 SGHNT, CDR2 YENEEA. Trimming took 5 bases from V and 6 from J; bases not matched to a gene: 3. The CDR3 sequence is 13 residues long. Here the CDR3 DNA reads TGTGCCAGCAGCCCAACAGGGGGTCAGCCCCAGCATTTT. Translation gives CASSPTGGQPQHF.

The V call is TRBV6-5, the J call TRBJ2-1; D remains ambiguous. This CDR3 comprises 11 residues. Trimming stripped 8 bases from V and 7 bases from J, with 9 bases between. In germline, CDR1 is MNHEY, CDR2 SVGAGI. The CDR3 DNA is TGTGCCAGCGATAGCACGAATGAGCAGTTCTTC. Amino acids: CASDSTNEQFF.

The chain has TRBV29-1 and TRBJ1-1; TRBD1 matches at 9 bases. CDR3 size: 13 residues. Germline CDR1 and CDR2: SQVTM and ANQGSEA. Trimming took 7 bases from V and 4 from J; bases not matched to a gene: 7. The CDR3 is CSARQGDLTEAFF. The CDR3 DNA sequence: TGCAGCGCCCGACAGGGGGACCTCACTGAAGCTTTCTTT.

The gene calls are TRBV19 and TRBJ1-1, with a possible D match to TRBD1 (6 bases). The germline V gene encodes CDR1 LNHDA and CDR2 SQIVND (reference sequence). This CDR3 spans 14 amino acids. With 3 bases removed from V and 7 bases from J, the gap between germline ends came to 15 bases. CDR3 region: CASSISGGRDEAFF. In DNA form, the CDR3 reads TGTGCCAGTAGTATCTCCGGGGGGCGGGATGAAGCTTTCTTT.

The J gene is TRBJ2-3, the V gene TRBV9, with D possibly TRBD1 on 5 matching bases. Per the germline V gene, CDR1 is SGDLS and CDR2 is YYNGEE. V was trimmed by 0 bases and J by 4 bases, leaving 12 bases between them. The CDR3 spans 15 residues. The DNA of the CDR3 is TGTGCCAGCAGCGTAGTGGGCAGGGTGGCAGATACGCAGTATTTT. Protein: CASSVVGRVADTQYF. Complete variable domain (other parts from reference TRBV9 and TRBJ2-3): DSGVTQTPKHLITATGQRVTLRCSPRSGDLSVYWYQQSLDQGLQFLIQYYNGEERAKGNILERFSAQQFPDLHSELNLSSLELGDSALYFCASSVVGRVADTQYFGPGTRLTVL.

CDR3 residues: CASSSSGGGYNEQFF. CDR3 sequence (DNA): TGTGCCAGCAGTTCCTCGGGAGGGGGATACAATGAGCAGTTCTTC. The rearrangement uses TRBV28 and TRBJ2-1, with 8 bases aligning to TRBD2. The germline CDR1 and CDR2 sequences are MDHEN and SYDVKM. The V segment lost 4 bases and the J segment 4 bases; nucleotides outside the gene matches: 6. The CDR3 covers 15 residues.

The chain is built from TRBV6-5 and TRBJ1-2; weak D call: TRBD1 (5 bases). Trimming shortened V by 2 bases and J by 5 bases, and 18 bases separated the two germline ends. CDR1 is MNHEY and CDR2 is SVGAGI in the germline V gene. This CDR3 has 16 amino acids. The CDR3 DNA sequence: TGTGCCAGCAGTTACCAACCACAAGGGGCGGTTTATGGCTACACCTTC. Translating it yields CASSYQPQGAVYGYTF.

The V gene is TRBV18, the J gene TRBJ1-4, with TRBD1 as a possible D gene (6 bases). The CDR3 loop spans 15 amino acids. Germline V gene sequence: CDR1 KGHSH, CDR2 LQKENI. Deletions cut 6 bases from V and 8 bases from J, with 19 bases between. Written as DNA, the CDR3 is TGTGCCAGCTCCCTCGTCTTGGCAGGGGAAGAAAAACTGTTTTTT. It codes for CASSLVLAGEEKLFF.

The rearrangement uses TRBV6-4 and TRBJ2-3, with 8 bases matching TRBD2. Germline lookup yields CDR1 MRHNA and CDR2 SNTAGT. V lost 4 bases and J lost 5; bases outside the gene matches: 8. The CDR3 is made up of 15 amino acids. Here the CDR3 reads CASSVGAGEKDTQYF. The DNA of the CDR3 is TGTGCCAGCAGTGTTGGAGCGGGAGAGAAAGATACGCAGTATTTT.

This chain connects TRBV6-5 to TRBJ2-7, with 8 bases lining up with TRBD2. V was clipped by 2 bases and J by 3 bases; unmatched bases: 6. This CDR3 comprises 15 residues. Germline CDR1 reads MNHEY; CDR2 reads SVGAGI. CDR3 sequence: CASSYGKREIYEQYF. For the CDR3, the DNA is TGTGCCAGCAGTTACGGCAAGCGGGAGATCTACGAGCAGTACTTC.